The source of this TCR beta chain is a study of T cell repertoires in cytomegalovirus infection. Background on the study: HLA-B-restricted CMV epitopes that are well studied, plus recently identified HLA-C-restricted ones, were used by the study. Evidence of both CMV infection and a matching HLA type came from public TCR beta signatures. Study-level findings and limits: There were carriers of CMV plus the relevant HLA, and cumulative public TCR beta family frequency identified them. In two of eight donors, the top clonotype was HLA-C-restricted CMV-specific.

This CDR3 has 15 residues. Trimming took 5 bases from V and 3 from J, leaving 16 bases between them. Germline values: CDR1 LNHDA, CDR2 SQIVND (reference sequence). From the reads, TCRdb called clonotypes with MiXCR, one entry per CDR3 protein. The profile shows some 480,000 distinct CDR3 sequences, 30% to 35% of them singletons. About this clonotype: Its specificity is unknown.

The starting material was cultured PBMCs, obtained from culture after CMV antigen stimulation. This clonotype was sampled from a human donor in good health (CMV status not recorded). Some clones in this sample may be carry-over from other donors' samples. The chain links TRBV19 to TRBJ1-1; no firm D call. The CDR3 protein is CASSVRTTVDTEAFF. In DNA form, the CDR3 reads TGTGCCAGTAGTGTACGGACGACGGTCGACACTGAAGCTTTCTTT.